Listed below are T cell receptor beta chains from one sample, sequenced in a study of blood T cell repertoires in COVID-19. TCRdb's table, derived via immunoSEQ multiplex PCR, lists solely in-frame clones and lacks some. The repertoire holds under 150,000 clones, with 80% to 90% as singletons. Sequencing used peripheral blood. The origin of the receptors is a woman aged 60-70 years with active COVID-19. CDR3s include the opening cysteine and the closing phenylalanine or tryptophan. D genes are given only for firm matches. The size field is filled for only some rows; it gives once, few, many or a size class.

v_call	d_call	clone_size	j_call	cdr3_aa	cdr3_nt
TRBV29-1	TRBD1	.	TRBJ2-2	CSVGQGVGGELFF	TGCAGCGTGGGACAGGGGGTAGGCGGGGAGCTGTTTTTT
TRBV9	TRBD2	once	TRBJ2-1	CASSASGSHEQFF	TGTGCCAGCAGCGCTAGCGGGAGTCATGAGCAGTTCTTC
TRBV6-2/TRBV6-3	.	.	TRBJ1-4	CASSPAGQPTNEKLFF	TGTGCCAGCAGCCCGGCGGGGCAGCCAACTAATGAAAAACTGTTTTTT
TRBV28	.	once	TRBJ2-2	CASSFGPEGELFF	TGTGCCAGCAGTTTTGGTCCCGAGGGGGAGCTGTTTTTT
TRBV6-5	.	.	TRBJ2-7	CASRRLPPQTYEQYF	TGTGCCAGCAGGAGACTCCCCCCGCAGACCTACGAGCAGTACTTC
TRBV5-4	.	.	TRBJ1-6	CASSAGRSVDSPLHF	TGTGCCAGCAGCGCGGGCCGGTCGGTTGATTCACCCCTCCACTTT
TRBV7-8	.	.	TRBJ2-5	CASSMTVLQETQYF	TGTGCCAGCAGCATGACTGTACTCCAAGAGACCCAGTACTTC
TRBV5-1	.	.	TRBJ2-5	CASSPRDFRQETQYF	TGCGCCAGCAGCCCACGGGACTTCAGGCAAGAGACCCAGTACTTC
TRBV28	.	.	TRBJ1-6	CASSLLRLSPTAYNSPLHF	TGTGCCAGCAGTTTACTCAGGTTATCTCCCACGGCCTATAATTCACCCCTCCACTTT
TRBV20-1	TRBD1	.	TRBJ1-3	CSASRDLRGLGNTIYF	TGCAGTGCTAGTCGCGATCTCAGGGGGCTTGGAAACACCATATATTTT
TRBV7-8	TRBD1	once	TRBJ1-4	CASSLAPGQGVEKLFF	TGTGCCAGCAGCTTAGCGCCGGGACAGGGGGTTGAAAAACTGTTTTTT
TRBV7-9	TRBD2	.	TRBJ2-1	CASSTGLAGFYNEQFF	TGTGCCAGCAGCACAGGACTAGCGGGCTTTTACAATGAGCAGTTCTTC
TRBV7-2	.	once	TRBJ2-7	CASRGLHSYEQYF	TGTGCCAGCAGGGGGCTGCACTCCTACGAGCAGTACTTC
TRBV6-1	.	once	TRBJ1-4	CASSEAAGLDEKLFF	TGTGCCAGCAGTGAAGCGGCAGGTTTAGATGAAAAACTGTTTTTT
TRBV25-1	.	.	TRBJ1-2	CASSVELAYGYTF	TGTGCCAGCAGTGTCGAACTCGCTTATGGCTACACCTTC
TRBV3-1/TRBV3-2	.	.	TRBJ2-3	CASSPRLESSTDTQYF	TGTGCCAGCAGCCCAAGACTAGAATCTAGCACAGATACGCAGTATTTT
TRBV29-1	.	.	TRBJ2-2	CSVREAGVSTGELFF	TGCAGCGTTCGGGAGGCAGGGGTTAGCACCGGGGAGCTGTTTTTT
TRBV6-2/TRBV6-3	.	.	TRBJ1-1	CASSPTGSSMNTEAFF	TGTGCCAGCAGTCCGACGGGGTCCTCAATGAACACTGAAGCTTTCTTT
TRBV15	.	.	TRBJ2-3	CATSRPGDRDTQYF	TGTGCCACCAGCAGACCGGGGGATAGGGATACGCAGTATTTT
TRBV7-6	TRBD2	.	TRBJ2-3	CASSPSGTSGTTDTQYF	TGTGCCAGCAGCCCGTCCGGGACTAGCGGGACCACAGATACGCAGTATTTT
TRBV19	TRBD2	.	TRBJ2-1	CASTPTGTSKNNEQFF	TGTGCCAGTACCCCAACCGGGACTAGCAAGAACAATGAGCAGTTCTTC
TRBV30	TRBD2	.	TRBJ2-3	CAWSVSGRRTDTQYF	TGTGCCTGGAGTGTATCCGGGAGGCGAACAGATACGCAGTATTTT
TRBV28	TRBD2	.	TRBJ2-7	CASRLPGTSGSYEQYF	TGTGCCAGCAGGTTACCAGGGACTAGCGGGTCGTACGAGCAGTACTTC
TRBV7-2	.	.	TRBJ1-1	CASSLAQRLSEAFF	TGTGCCAGCAGCTTAGCGCAGAGGTTATCTGAAGCTTTCTTT
TRBV19	.	.	TRBJ1-5	CASSRTALVRYSNQPQHF	TGTGCCAGTAGTAGGACAGCGCTCGTAAGATATAGCAATCAGCCCCAGCATTTT
TRBV6-2/TRBV6-3	TRBD2	.	TRBJ2-1	CASSYMGLPDNEQFF	TGTGCCAGCAGTTACATGGGACTACCTGACAATGAGCAGTTCTTC
TRBV5-4	.	.	TRBJ1-1	CASSILWGPGRKTEAFF	TGTGCCAGCAGCATACTTTGGGGCCCCGGGAGGAAAACTGAAGCTTTCTTT
TRBV28	TRBD2	.	TRBJ2-7	CASTLGPSGRVGAYEQYF	TGTGCCAGCACCCTGGGGCCTAGCGGGAGGGTAGGTGCCTACGAGCAGTACTTC
TRBV10-3	TRBD2	.	TRBJ2-7	CAISGEREGIDEQYF	TGTGCCATCAGCGGTGAGCGGGAGGGGATCGACGAGCAGTACTTC
TRBV5-5	.	.	TRBJ1-6	CASAVAGVGGTLHF	TGTGCCAGCGCTGTGGCCGGGGTGGGGGGAACCCTCCACTTT
TRBV4-2	TRBD1	few	TRBJ1-1	CASSQEATGGYTEAFF	TGTGCCAGCAGCCAAGAGGCGACAGGGGGTTACACTGAAGCTTTCTTT
TRBV10-3	TRBD1	.	TRBJ2-1	CAIRTGGINEQFF	TGTGCCATCAGGACAGGGGGAATCAATGAGCAGTTCTTC
TRBV10-3	TRBD2	.	TRBJ2-1	CAISEGTSGNNEQFF	TGTGCCATCAGTGAGGGGACTAGCGGTAACAATGAGCAGTTCTTC
TRBV30	.	.	TRBJ1-5	CAWSPQANQPQHF	TGTGCCTGGAGTCCTCAGGCTAATCAGCCCCAGCATTTT
TRBV19	TRBD2	.	TRBJ2-3	CASRNRGGGGADTQYF	TGTGCCAGTAGGAATAGAGGCGGGGGGGGCGCAGATACGCAGTATTTT
TRBV19	TRBD1	.	TRBJ1-5	CASSIPGTGGRSNQPQHF	TGTGCCAGTAGTATTCCCGGGACAGGGGGCAGGAGCAATCAGCCCCAGCATTTT
TRBV23-1	.	.	TRBJ1-6	CASSHSTEWSYNSPLHF	TGCGCCAGCAGTCACTCGACAGAGTGGTCCTATAATTCACCCCTCCACTTT
TRBV7-2	.	.	TRBJ1-2	CASSPRGGADGYTF	TGTGCCAGCAGCCCTAGAGGGGGGGCAGATGGCTACACCTTC